This T cell receptor (beta chain) emerged from a study of siplizumab effects on memory and regulatory T cells. Germline V gene data show CDR1 as LNHNV and CDR2 as YYDKDF (reference sequence). This CDR3 comprises 15 residues. V lost 6 bases, J lost 6 bases, and 9 bases stayed unmatched. Sequencing used immunoSEQ multiplex PCR; TCRdb keeps in-frame clones, though not all of them. The sample holds around 77,000 clones, under 95% seen once. The origin of this receptor is a human donor in good health. The gene calls are TRBV15 and TRBJ1-5, with 9 nucleotides matching TRBD1. What was sequenced was CD8+ T cells sorted from blood. The CDR3 here is CATRPDRGESQPQHF. CDR3 sequence (DNA): TGTGCCACCAGACCGGACAGGGGCGAGAGTCAGCCCCAGCATTTT.